This entry is about one T cell receptor beta chain. Assay used: immunoSEQ multiplex PCR; TCRdb lists only in-frame clones, some missing. The data show roughly 100,000 clones, 92% seen once. The data derive from a study of control samples from healthy donors and cancer patients. This CDR3 has 11 amino acids. Germline V gene data show CDR1 as MNHNS and CDR2 as SASEGT. The V end was cut by 2 bases, the J end by 7 bases, with 5 bases between. J is TRBJ1-1 and V is TRBV6-1; no clear D gene. Input material: blood. The origin of this receptor is a woman between 18 and 29 years old in good health. The CDR3 here is CASSESLEAFF. Written as DNA, the CDR3 is TGTGCCAGCAGTGAATCCCTTGAAGCTTTCTTT.